This T cell receptor (beta chain) stems from a study of lymphopenia after photon versus proton radiotherapy. Notes on the study in general: Authors raise, but do not show, better survival with proton therapy. Post-nadir diversity loss with photons came from oligoclonal expansion, particularly CD8+ Temra cells. In patients who died, overall survival fell as post-nadir TCR diversity dropped more.

Profiled with immunoSEQ multiplex PCR; TCRdb holds only in-frame clones, not every one. The sample yields approximately 91,000 clones, around 83% seen once. V dropped 3 bases and J dropped 4; count of bases not matched to a gene: 5. This CDR3 region has 16 residues. Germline CDR1 reads SGDLS; CDR2 reads YYNGEE. This clone was counted a single time. Its antigen is not identified. J is TRBJ2-2 and V is TRBV9; 11 nucleotides line up with TRBD2. The specimen was peripheral blood, collected from a patient treated with proton-based radiotherapy. The receptor's source is a man between 60 and 75 years old with pancreatic cancer. Here the CDR3 DNA reads TGTGCCAGCAGCGCCCGCCTAGCGGGGGGCACCGGGGAGCTGTTTTTT. It codes for CASSARLAGGTGELFF.